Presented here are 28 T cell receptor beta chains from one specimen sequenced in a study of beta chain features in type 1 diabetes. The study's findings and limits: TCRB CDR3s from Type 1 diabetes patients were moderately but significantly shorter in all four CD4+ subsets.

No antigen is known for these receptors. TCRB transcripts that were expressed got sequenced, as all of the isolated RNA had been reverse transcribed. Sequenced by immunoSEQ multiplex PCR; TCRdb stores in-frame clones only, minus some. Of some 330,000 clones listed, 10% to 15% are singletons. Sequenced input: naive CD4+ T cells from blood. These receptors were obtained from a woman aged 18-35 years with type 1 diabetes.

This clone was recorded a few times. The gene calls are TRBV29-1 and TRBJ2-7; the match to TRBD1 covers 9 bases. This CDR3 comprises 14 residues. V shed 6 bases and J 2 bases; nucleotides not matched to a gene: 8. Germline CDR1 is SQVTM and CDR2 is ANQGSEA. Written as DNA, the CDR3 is TGCAGCGTGAGCCCGGGACAGGGCCCCTACGAGCAGTACTTC. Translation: CSVSPGQGPYEQYF.

Here the CDR3 DNA reads TGTGCCAGCAGTCGGGACAGGGACTTCAATGAAAAACTGTTTTTT. Residues: CASSRDRDFNEKLFF. The V gene is TRBV25-1, the J gene TRBJ1-4; 9 bases map to TRBD1. Looked up from germline, CDR1 is MGHDK and CDR2 is SYGVNS. V shed 5 bases, J shed 5 bases, and the junction held 6 bases outside the gene matches. The CDR3 consists of 15 residues.

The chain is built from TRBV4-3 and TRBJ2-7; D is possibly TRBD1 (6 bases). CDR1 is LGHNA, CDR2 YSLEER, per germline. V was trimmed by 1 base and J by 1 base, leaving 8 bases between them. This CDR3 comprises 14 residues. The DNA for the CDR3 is TGCGCCAGCAGCCAAGTACAGGGTTCCTACGAGCAGTACTTC. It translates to CASSQVQGSYEQYF.

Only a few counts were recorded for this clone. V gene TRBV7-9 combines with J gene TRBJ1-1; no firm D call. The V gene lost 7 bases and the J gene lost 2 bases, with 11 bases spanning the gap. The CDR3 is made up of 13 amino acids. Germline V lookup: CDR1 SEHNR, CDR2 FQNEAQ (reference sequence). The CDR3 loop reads CASTLSQNTEAFF. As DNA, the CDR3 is TGTGCCAGCACCCTAAGTCAAAACACTGAAGCTTTCTTT. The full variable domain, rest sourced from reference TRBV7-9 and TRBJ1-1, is DTGVSQNPRHKITKRGQNVTFRCDPISEHNRLYWYRQTLGQGPEFLTYFQNEAQLEKSRLLSDRFSAERPKGSFSTLEIQRTEQGDSAMYLCASTLSQNTEAFFGQGTRLTVV.

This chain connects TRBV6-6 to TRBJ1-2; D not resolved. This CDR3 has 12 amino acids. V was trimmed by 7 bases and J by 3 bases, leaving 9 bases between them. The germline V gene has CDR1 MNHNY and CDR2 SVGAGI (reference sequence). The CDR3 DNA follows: TGTGCCAGCACCCACCGAGACTATGGCTACACCTTC. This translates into CASTHRDYGYTF.

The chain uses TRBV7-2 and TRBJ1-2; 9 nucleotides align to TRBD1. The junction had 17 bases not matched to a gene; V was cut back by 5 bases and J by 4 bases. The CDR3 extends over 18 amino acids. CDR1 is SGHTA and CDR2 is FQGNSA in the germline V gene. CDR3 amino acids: CASSRDSGTGLRSYGYTF. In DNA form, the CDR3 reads TGTGCCAGCAGCCGCGATTCCGGGACAGGGTTACGGTCCTATGGCTACACCTTC.

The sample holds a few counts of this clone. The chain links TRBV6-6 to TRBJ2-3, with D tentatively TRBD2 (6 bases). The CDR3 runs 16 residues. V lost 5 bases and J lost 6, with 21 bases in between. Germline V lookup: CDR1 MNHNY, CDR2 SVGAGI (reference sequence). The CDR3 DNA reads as TGTGCCAGCAGTCTTCCCCTCAGCGGGCCCCGGGATACGCAGTATTTT. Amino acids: CASSLPLSGPRDTQYF.

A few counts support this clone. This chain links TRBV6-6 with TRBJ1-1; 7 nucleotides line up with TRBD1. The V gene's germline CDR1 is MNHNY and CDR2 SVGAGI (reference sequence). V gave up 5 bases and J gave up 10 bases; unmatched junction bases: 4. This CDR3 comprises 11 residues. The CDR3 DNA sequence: TGTGCCAGCAGTAAACAGGGGTTAGCTTTCTTT. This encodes CASSKQGLAFF.

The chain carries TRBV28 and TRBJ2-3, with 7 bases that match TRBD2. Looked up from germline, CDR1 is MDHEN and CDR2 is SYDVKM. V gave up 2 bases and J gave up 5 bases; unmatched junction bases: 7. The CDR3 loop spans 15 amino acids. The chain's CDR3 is CASSLGGSRVDTQYF. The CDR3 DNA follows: TGTGCCAGCAGTTTAGGCGGGAGTCGGGTAGATACGCAGTATTTT.

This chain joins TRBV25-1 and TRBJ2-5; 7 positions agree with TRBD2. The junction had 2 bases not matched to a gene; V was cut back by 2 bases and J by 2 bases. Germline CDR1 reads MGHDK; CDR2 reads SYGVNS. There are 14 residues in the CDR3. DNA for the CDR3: TGTGCCAGCAGTGAACTAGCGGTACAAGAGACCCAGTACTTC. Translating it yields CASSELAVQETQYF.

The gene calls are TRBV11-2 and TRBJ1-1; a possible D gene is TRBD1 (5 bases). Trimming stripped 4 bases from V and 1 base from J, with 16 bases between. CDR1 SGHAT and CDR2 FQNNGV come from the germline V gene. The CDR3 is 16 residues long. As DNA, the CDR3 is TGTGCCAGCAGCTCGTATTACAGGTCATCGAACACTGAAGCTTTCTTT. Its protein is CASSSYYRSSNTEAFF.

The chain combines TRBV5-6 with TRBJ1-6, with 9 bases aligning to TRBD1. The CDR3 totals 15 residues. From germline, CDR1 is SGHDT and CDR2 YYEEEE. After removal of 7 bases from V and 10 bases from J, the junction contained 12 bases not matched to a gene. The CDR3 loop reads CASATPGQGRSPLHF. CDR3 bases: TGTGCCAGCGCCACGCCGGGACAGGGTCGATCACCCCTCCACTTT.

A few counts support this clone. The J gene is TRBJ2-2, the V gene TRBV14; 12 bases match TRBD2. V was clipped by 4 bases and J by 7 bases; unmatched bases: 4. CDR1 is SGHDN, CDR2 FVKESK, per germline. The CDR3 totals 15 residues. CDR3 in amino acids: CASSLLAGGLGELFF. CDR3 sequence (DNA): TGTGCCAGCAGCCTACTAGCGGGAGGACTCGGGGAGCTGTTTTTT.

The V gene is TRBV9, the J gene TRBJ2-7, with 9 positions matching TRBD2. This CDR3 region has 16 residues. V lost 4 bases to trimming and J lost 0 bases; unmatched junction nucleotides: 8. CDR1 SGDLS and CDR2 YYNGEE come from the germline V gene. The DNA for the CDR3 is TGTGCCAGCAGCCTAGGGGGCGGGGGGGTCTCCTACGAGCAGTACTTC. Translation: CASSLGGGGVSYEQYF.

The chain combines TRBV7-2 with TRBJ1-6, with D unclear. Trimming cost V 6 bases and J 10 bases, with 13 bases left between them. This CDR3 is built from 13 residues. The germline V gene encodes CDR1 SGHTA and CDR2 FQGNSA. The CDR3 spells CASRSEGWSPLHF. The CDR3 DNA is TGTGCCAGCAGGTCGGAGGGCTGGTCACCCCTCCACTTT.

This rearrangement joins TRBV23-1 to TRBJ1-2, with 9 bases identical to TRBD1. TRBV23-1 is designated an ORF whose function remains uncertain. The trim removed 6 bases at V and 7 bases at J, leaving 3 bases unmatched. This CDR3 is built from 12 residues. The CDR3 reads CASSLTGGGYTF. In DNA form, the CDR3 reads TGCGCCAGCAGCCTGACAGGGGGTGGCTACACCTTC.

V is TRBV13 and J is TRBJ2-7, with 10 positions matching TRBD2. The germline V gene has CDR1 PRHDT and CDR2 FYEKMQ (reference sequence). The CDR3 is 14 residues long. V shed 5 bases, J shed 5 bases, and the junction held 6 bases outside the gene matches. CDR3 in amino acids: CASSPAGGDNEQYF. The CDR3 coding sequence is TGTGCCAGCAGCCCAGCGGGAGGGGATAACGAGCAGTACTTC.

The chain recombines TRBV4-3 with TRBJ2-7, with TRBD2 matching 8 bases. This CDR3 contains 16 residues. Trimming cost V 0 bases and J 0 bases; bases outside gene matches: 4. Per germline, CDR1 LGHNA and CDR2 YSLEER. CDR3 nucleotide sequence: TGCGCCAGCAGCCAAGAACCTAGCGGGTACTCCTACGAGCAGTACTTC. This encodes CASSQEPSGYSYEQYF.

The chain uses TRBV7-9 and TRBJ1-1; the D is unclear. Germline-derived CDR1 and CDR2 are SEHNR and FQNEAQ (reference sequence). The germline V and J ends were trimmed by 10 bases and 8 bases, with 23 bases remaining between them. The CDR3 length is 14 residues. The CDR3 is CATVTTETWQEAFF. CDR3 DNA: TGTGCCACCGTCACCACAGAAACGTGGCAGGAAGCTTTCTTT.

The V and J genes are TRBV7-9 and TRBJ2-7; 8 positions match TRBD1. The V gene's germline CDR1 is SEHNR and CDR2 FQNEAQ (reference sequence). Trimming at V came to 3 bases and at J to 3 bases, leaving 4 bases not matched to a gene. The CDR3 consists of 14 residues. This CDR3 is CASSFRGTGYEQYF. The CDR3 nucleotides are TGTGCCAGCAGCTTTCGGGGGACAGGCTACGAGCAGTACTTC.

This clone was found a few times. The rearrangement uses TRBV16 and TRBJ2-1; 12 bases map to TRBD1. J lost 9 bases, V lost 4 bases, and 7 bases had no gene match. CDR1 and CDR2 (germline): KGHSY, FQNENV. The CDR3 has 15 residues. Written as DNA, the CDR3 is TGTGCCAGCAGCCGCGAGGGACAGGGGGCTTTTGAGCAGTTCTTC. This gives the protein CASSREGQGAFEQFF.

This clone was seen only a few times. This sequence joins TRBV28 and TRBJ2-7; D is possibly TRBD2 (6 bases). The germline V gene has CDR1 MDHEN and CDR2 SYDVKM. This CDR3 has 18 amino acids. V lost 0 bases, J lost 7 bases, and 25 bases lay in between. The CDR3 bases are TGTGCCAGCAGTTTATGGGGCGGAGGGACCCAATACTCAGGAGAGCAGTACTTC. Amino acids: CASSLWGGGTQYSGEQYF.

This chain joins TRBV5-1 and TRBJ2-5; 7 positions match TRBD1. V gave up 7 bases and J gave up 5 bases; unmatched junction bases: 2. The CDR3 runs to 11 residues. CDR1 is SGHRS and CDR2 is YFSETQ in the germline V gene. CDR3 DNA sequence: TGCGCCAGCGTACAGGGGGAGACCCAGTACTTC. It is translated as CASVQGETQYF.

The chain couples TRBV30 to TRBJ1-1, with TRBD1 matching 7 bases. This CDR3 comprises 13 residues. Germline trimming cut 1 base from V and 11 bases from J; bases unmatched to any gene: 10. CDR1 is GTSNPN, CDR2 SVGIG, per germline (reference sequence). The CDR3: CAWSEQGPGGAFF. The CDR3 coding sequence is TGTGCCTGGAGTGAACAGGGGCCTGGGGGGGCTTTCTTT.

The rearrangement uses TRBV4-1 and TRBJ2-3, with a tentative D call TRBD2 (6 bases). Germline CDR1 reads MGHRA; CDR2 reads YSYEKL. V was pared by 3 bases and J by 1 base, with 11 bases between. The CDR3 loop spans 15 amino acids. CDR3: CASSQGGTGTDTQYF. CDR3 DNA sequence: TGCGCCAGCAGCCAGGGCGGGACTGGCACAGATACGCAGTATTTT.

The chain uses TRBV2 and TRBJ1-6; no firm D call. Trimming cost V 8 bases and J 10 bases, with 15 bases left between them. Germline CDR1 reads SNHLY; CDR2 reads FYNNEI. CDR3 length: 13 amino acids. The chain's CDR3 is CASSNGRESPLHF. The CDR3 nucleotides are TGTGCCAGCTCGAACGGGCGGGAATCACCCCTCCACTTT.

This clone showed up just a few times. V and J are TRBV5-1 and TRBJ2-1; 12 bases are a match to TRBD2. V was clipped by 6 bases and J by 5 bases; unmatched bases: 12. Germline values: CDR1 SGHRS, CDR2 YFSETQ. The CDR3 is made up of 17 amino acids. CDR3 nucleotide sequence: TGCGCCAGCAACGCCCCGGGTCTAGCGGGAGGGCACAATGAGCAGTTCTTC. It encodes CASNAPGLAGGHNEQFF.

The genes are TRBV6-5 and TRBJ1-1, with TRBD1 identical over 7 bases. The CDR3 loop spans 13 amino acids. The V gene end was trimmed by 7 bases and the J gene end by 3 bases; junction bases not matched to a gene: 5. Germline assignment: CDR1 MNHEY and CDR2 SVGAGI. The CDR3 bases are TGTGCCAGCAACCGACAGGGCGACACTGAAGCTTTCTTT. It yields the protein CASNRQGDTEAFF.